This TCR beta chain was obtained from a study of OX40 agonist ivuxolimab in advanced cancers. Study results and limitations: Dosing at 0.1 to 3.0 mg/kg was accompanied by clonal expansion of CD4+ and CD8+ blood T cells by week 6. Expanded clones were, on average, more numerous among CD8+ T cells than CD4+.

Remarks on this clone: No antigen is known for it.

Sequenced by immunoSEQ multiplex PCR; TCRdb stores in-frame clones only, minus some. The table lists tens of thousands of clones, just under 95% of them singletons. The TCR sequence derives from an adult with an advanced solid tumor such as melanoma, head and neck, liver or kidney cancer. The source was CD4+ or CD8+ T cells sorted from blood, collected in a trial of the OX40 agonist ivuxolimab.

DNA for the CDR3: TGCAGCGCCGCGGACAGCAGTGGCCCCCGGGGGACCCAGTACTTC. It translates to CSAADSSGPRGTQYF. The chain employs TRBV29-1 and TRBJ2-5, with a possible D match to TRBD1 (6 bases). With 7 bases removed from V and 7 bases from J, the gap between germline ends came to 25 bases. This CDR3 is built from 15 residues. Germline V gives CDR1 SQVTM, CDR2 ANQGSEA.